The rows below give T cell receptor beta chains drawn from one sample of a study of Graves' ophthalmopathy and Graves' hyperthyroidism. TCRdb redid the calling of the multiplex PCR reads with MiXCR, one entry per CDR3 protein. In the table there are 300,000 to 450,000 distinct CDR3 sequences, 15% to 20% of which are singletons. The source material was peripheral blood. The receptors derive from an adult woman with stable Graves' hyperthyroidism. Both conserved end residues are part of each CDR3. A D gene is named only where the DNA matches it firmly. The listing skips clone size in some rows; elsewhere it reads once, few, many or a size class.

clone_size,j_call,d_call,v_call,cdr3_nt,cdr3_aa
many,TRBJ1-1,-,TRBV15,TGTGCCACCAGCAGATCAGGGGCGGTCAGAAGTTGGAGCACTGAAGCTTTCTTT,CATSRSGAVRSWSTEAFF
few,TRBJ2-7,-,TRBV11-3,TGTGCCAGCAGCTTAGTGTGGGCGGGTCCGGTCGCGGCTAGCAGTTCCTACGAGCAGTACTTC,CASSLVWAGPVAASSSYEQYF
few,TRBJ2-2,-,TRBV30,TGTGCCTGGAGATCACGGGCTAGGACCACCGGGGAGCTGTTTTTT,CAWRSRARTTGELFF
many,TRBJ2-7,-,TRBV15,TGTGCCACCAGCAGAGAGAAGGGGACGTACTCCTACGAGCAGTACTTC,CATSREKGTYSYEQYF
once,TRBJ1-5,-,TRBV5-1,TGCGCCAGTTCACCCGGGACACCAAATCAGCCCCAGCATTTT,CASSPGTPNQPQHF
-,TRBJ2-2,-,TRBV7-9,TGTGCCAGCAGCCCACGAACGGCGCGGAGCGGGGAGCTGTTTTTT,CASSPRTARSGELFF
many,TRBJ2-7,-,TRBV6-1,TGTGCCAGCAGTGAAGGGACAGCTCTCTACGAGCAGTACTTC,CASSEGTALYEQYF
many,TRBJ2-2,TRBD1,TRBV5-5,TGTGCCAGCAGCTGGGGACAGGGGGCAACCGGGGAGCTGTTTTTT,CASSWGQGATGELFF
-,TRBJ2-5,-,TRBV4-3,TGCGCCAGCAGCCAAGATATAAGCGATCGGGAGACCCAGTACTTC,CASSQDISDRETQYF
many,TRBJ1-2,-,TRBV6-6,TGTGCCAGCAGTTACGGGGACGGAGCTAACTATGGCTACACCTTC,CASSYGDGANYGYTF
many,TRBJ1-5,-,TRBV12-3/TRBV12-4,TGTGCCAGCAGCAAATCGATGGGAAGCAATCAGCCCCAGCATTTT,CASSKSMGSNQPQHF
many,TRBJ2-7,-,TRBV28,TGTGCCAGCAGCCTCGGGGGTGGAGTTGTCGAGCAGTACTTC,CASSLGGGVVEQYF
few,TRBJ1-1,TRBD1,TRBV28,TGTGCCAGCCAGGGACAGACGAACACTGAAGCTTTCTTT,CASQGQTNTEAFF
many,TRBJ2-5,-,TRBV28,TGTGCCAGCAGTTCGGACTTGGACGTAGGGACGACCCAGTACTTC,CASSSDLDVGTTQYF
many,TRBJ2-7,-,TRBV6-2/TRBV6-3,TGTGCCAGCAGTCCCTCTTGGGGCGAGCAGTACTTC,CASSPSWGEQYF
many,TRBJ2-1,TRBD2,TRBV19,TGTGCCAGTAGTATAGACGCCCGGCTAGCGGGAGTTAATGAGCAGTTCTTC,CASSIDARLAGVNEQFF
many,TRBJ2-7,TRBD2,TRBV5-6,TGTGCCAGCAGCTTGGAGCAGGAACCGACTAGCGGGAGTTACGAGCAGTACTTC,CASSLEQEPTSGSYEQYF
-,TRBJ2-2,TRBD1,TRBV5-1,TGCGCCAGCAGCCCGACCGGGACAGGGTTAGTCGGGGAGCTGTTTTTT,CASSPTGTGLVGELFF
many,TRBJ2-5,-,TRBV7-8,TGTGCCAGCAGCTCCGGGACGGGTATTCAAGAGACCCAGTACTTC,CASSSGTGIQETQYF
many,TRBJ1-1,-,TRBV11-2,TGTGCCAGCAGTTCTGGTTGGGGAAATGAAGCTTTCTTT,CASSSGWGNEAFF
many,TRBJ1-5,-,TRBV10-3,TGTGCCATCAGTGACCGGGGCAATCAGCCCCAGCATTTT,CAISDRGNQPQHF
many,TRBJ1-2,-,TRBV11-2,TGTGCCAGCAGCCCCTGGGGGCTTAACTATGGCTACACCTTC,CASSPWGLNYGYTF
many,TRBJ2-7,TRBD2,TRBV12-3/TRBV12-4,TGTGCCAGCAGCGCCCAGCTAGCGGGAGGTCGATACGAGCAGTACTTC,CASSAQLAGGRYEQYF
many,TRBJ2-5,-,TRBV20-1,TGCAGTGCCCCTCTCGGGGGTGAGGAGACCCAGTACTTC,CSAPLGGEETQYF
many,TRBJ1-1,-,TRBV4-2,TGTGCCAGCAGCCAACCCCACGGGACGGAGAACACTGAAGCTTTCTTT,CASSQPHGTENTEAFF
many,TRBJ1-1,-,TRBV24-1,TGTGCCACCAGTGATTTGCTCAGGCCAGGGACGAACACTGAAGCTTTCTTT,CATSDLLRPGTNTEAFF
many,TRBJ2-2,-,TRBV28,TGTGCCAGCAGTTTGCGTTTAGCGGCCCACACTCCCGGGGAGCTGTTTTTT,CASSLRLAAHTPGELFF
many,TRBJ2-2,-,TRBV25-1,TGTGCCAGCAGTGTCCCCGGTGTCGGGGAGCTGTTTTTT,CASSVPGVGELFF
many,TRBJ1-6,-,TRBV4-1,TGCGCCAGCAGCCAAGACCTCAAGACAGGACTCTATAATTCACCCCTCCACTTT,CASSQDLKTGLYNSPLHF
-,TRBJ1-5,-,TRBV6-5,TGTGCCAGCATTGGACAGCCCCAGCATTTT,CASIGQPQHF
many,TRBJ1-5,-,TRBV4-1,TGCGCCAGCAGCCAAGTTTCGGGGTCCAATCAGCCCCAGCATTTT,CASSQVSGSNQPQHF
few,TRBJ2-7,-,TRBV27,TGTGCCAGCTCCCCCCCCCGACAGACCCTCTCCTACGAGCAGTACTTC,CASSPPRQTLSYEQYF
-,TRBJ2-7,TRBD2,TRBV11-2,TGTGCCAGCAGCTTCCTGACTAGCGGGAACTACGAGCAGTACTTC,CASSFLTSGNYEQYF
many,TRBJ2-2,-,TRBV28,TGTGCCAGCAGTCGTCGTGGCGGGGAGCTGTTTTTT,CASSRRGGELFF
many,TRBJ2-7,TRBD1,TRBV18,TGTGCCAGCTCACCACCGTACTCGACAGGGGAGGAGCAGTACTTC,CASSPPYSTGEEQYF
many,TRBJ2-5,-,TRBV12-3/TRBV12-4,TGTGCCAGCAGCCACCCCAGACAGTACAAAGAGACCCAGTACTTC,CASSHPRQYKETQYF
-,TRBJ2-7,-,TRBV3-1,TGTGCCAGCAGCCACCGGAACGAGCAGTACTTC,CASSHRNEQYF
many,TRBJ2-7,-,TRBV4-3,TGCGCCAGCAGCCAACATGGGCCGAGCCCCTACGAGCAGTACTTC,CASSQHGPSPYEQYF
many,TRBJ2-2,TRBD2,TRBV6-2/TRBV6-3,TGTGCCAGCGAGCGGGAGACGAACACCGGGGAGCTGTTTTTT,CASERETNTGELFF
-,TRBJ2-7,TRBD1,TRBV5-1,TGCGCCAGCAGCTTGGCCCAGGGGGCGGGTGAGCAGTACTTC,CASSLAQGAGEQYF
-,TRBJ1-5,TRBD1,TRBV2,TGTGCCAGCAGCACTCCGCGGGAAGAACAGGGGAGCCAGCCCCAGCATTTT,CASSTPREEQGSQPQHF